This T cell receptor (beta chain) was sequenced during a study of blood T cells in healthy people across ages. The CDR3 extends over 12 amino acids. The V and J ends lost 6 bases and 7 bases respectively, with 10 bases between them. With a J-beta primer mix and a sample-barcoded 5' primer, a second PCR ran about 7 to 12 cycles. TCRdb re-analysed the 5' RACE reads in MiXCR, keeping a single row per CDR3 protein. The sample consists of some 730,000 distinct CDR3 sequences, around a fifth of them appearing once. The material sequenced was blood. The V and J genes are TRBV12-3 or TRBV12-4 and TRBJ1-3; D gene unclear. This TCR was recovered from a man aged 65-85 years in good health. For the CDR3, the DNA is TGTGCCAGCAGCTCAACCTTTAACACCATATATTTT. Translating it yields CASSSTFNTIYF.